One sample yielded the 9 T cell receptor beta chains listed below, sequenced in a study of T cell changes during pregnancy in multiple sclerosis (dated by TCRdb to the late 2010s). To prepare the library, the immunoSEQ multiplex PCR assay was applied. Imported from immuneACCESS, the table was reduced by TCRdb to in-frame sequences with V and J called. These copies leave out some clones; in studies compared against another copy, an unresolved V gene accounts for under half, and the cause of the remainder is not known. The sample table records 50,000 or so clones; 85% to 90% of these occur just once. The ten largest clones add up to around 8% of the sample. The material was CD8+ T cells from peripheral blood mononuclear cells, obtained in the second trimester of pregnancy. These receptors originate from a female donor with multiple sclerosis, enrolled in a pregnancy study.

The chain combines TRBV15 with TRBJ1-2, with D uncertain. This CDR3 spans 14 amino acids. V lost 6 bases and J 2 bases, leaving 13 bases between the germline ends. In germline, CDR1 is LNHNV, CDR2 YYDKDF (reference sequence). The CDR3 DNA reads TGTGCCACCAGGGTCGCAATGACAAACTATGGCTACACCTTC. It specifies CATRVAMTNYGYTF.

The chain links TRBV5-6 to TRBJ2-2; D is perhaps TRBD2 (5 bases). Germline V lookup: CDR1 SGHDT, CDR2 YYEEEE. V gave up 2 bases and J gave up 10 bases, with 12 bases separating them. The CDR3 covers 13 residues. CDR3 loop: CASSFGDTAELFF. In nucleotides, the CDR3 is TGTGCCAGCAGCTTCGGGGATACAGCGGAGCTGTTTTTT.

The chain carries TRBV5-5 and TRBJ1-6; no firm D call. The germline CDR1 and CDR2 sequences are SGHKS and YYEKEE (reference sequence). Trimming shortened V by 0 bases and J by 0 bases, and 10 bases separated the two germline ends. The CDR3 contains 17 residues. The CDR3 region is CASSLGLFSSYNSPLHF. CDR3 coding DNA: TGTGCCAGCAGCTTGGGTCTGTTTAGCTCCTATAATTCACCCCTCCACTTT.

In DNA form, the CDR3 reads TGTGCCAGTAGTCAACCCGAGACAGGTGCTCGTAATTCACCCCTCCACTTT. Its translation is CASSQPETGARNSPLHF. This sequence joins TRBV19 and TRBJ1-6; D perhaps matches TRBD1 (6 bases). Germline CDR1 and CDR2: LNHDA and SQIVND (reference sequence). The CDR3 runs 17 residues. V was trimmed by 5 bases and J by 6 bases, leaving 20 bases between them.

A single count supports this clone. V and J are TRBV10-3 and TRBJ1-5; TRBD1 matches 9 bases. The germline V gene has CDR1 ENHRY and CDR2 SYGVKD. The CDR3 spans 16 residues. Germline trimming cut 8 bases from V and 1 base from J; bases unmatched to any gene: 9. This chain's CDR3 is CAIRPGTGSSNQPQHF. CDR3 DNA sequence: TGTGCCATCCGTCCCGGGACAGGGTCCAGCAATCAGCCCCAGCATTTT.

This chain uses TRBV4-1 with TRBJ1-5; the D gene is possibly TRBD1 (5 bases). CDR1 MGHRA and CDR2 YSYEKL come from the germline V gene. V lost 0 bases and J 2 bases, leaving 11 bases between the germline ends. CDR3 length equals 16 residues. The CDR3 here is CASSQDGTGGNQPQHF. CDR3 nucleotides: TGCGCCAGCAGCCAAGACGGTACAGGCGGCAATCAGCCCCAGCATTTT.

This sequence joins TRBV18 and TRBJ2-1; TRBD2 matches at 8 bases. Germline V gives CDR1 KGHSH, CDR2 LQKENI. The CDR3 sequence is 18 residues long. After removal of 2 bases from V and 5 bases from J, the junction contained 14 bases not matched to a gene. CDR3 in amino acids: CASSPTLGSGVVNNEQFF. CDR3 nucleotides: TGTGCCAGCTCACCAACCCTTGGTAGCGGGGTTGTGAACAATGAGCAGTTCTTC.

V is TRBV7-3 and J is TRBJ2-7; 8 bases agree with TRBD2. The V and J ends lost 0 bases and 4 bases, in that order; junction bases with no gene match: 14. The germline V gene has CDR1 SGHTA and CDR2 FQGTGA. The CDR3 runs to 18 residues. The CDR3 nucleotides are TGTGCCAGCAGCTTAACAGCGGGGGCCTCCAGTGATTTATACGAGCAGTACTTC. It codes for CASSLTAGASSDLYEQYF.

The DNA for the CDR3 is TGTGCCAGCAGCCCGACAGGGTACACTGAAGCTTTCTTT. It is translated as CASSPTGYTEAFF. The V and J genes are TRBV9 and TRBJ1-1; 7 bases map to TRBD1. V lost 4 bases and J lost 3; bases outside the gene matches: 3. Germline V gene sequence: CDR1 SGDLS, CDR2 YYNGEE. There are 13 residues in the CDR3.